The rows below give T cell receptor beta chains drawn from one sample of a study of T cells in Graves' hyperthyroidism and ophthalmopathy. TCRdb fed the multiplex PCR reads into MiXCR, producing one record per CDR3 protein. The sample includes some 570,000 distinct CDR3 sequences, 13% to 15% of them seen just once. Sequenced material: blood. These receptors all stem from a woman between 18 and 29 years old with Graves' ophthalmopathy. The CDR3 runs from the conserved cysteine through the conserved F or W. D genes are given only for firm matches. Size is stated for part of the rows, as once, few or many counts, or as a class when the clone is expanded.

abundance,d_gene,j_gene,v_gene,len,CDR3aa,CDR3nt
few,NA,TRBJ1-3,TRBV4-1,17,CASSQGRQAQQGNTIYF,TGCGCCAGCAGCCAGGGCCGACAGGCCCAACAAGGAAACACCATATATTTT
many,NA,TRBJ2-1,TRBV27,16,CASSFMGQLSPNEQFF,TGTGCCAGCAGTTTTATGGGACAACTGAGCCCTAATGAGCAGTTCTTC
NA,NA,TRBJ2-1,TRBV5-6,14,CASSLDGATRRGFF,TGTGCCAGCAGCTTGGACGGAGCCACCCGTCGTGGGTTCTTC
NA,NA,TRBJ2-1,TRBV6-4,13,CASSVGLGYEQFF,TGTGCCAGCAGTGTCGGTCTAGGCTATGAGCAGTTCTTC
few,NA,TRBJ1-1,TRBV19,11,CATNGGVEAFF,TGTGCCACCAACGGAGGGGTGGAAGCTTTCTTT
many,TRBD2,TRBJ2-2,TRBV12-5,17,CASGTTSGSPNTGELFF,TGTGCTAGTGGTACGACTAGCGGGAGTCCTAACACCGGGGAGCTGTTTTTT
many,NA,TRBJ1-5,TRBV6-1,15,CASSEGTVNNQPQHF,TGTGCCAGCAGTGAAGGGACAGTAAACAATCAGCCCCAGCATTTT
many,NA,TRBJ2-7,TRBV12-3/TRBV12-4,13,CASTPGPIYEQYF,TGTGCCAGCACTCCGGGACCAATATACGAGCAGTACTTC
many,TRBD1,TRBJ1-1,TRBV2,15,CASTYRQGLNTEAFF,TGTGCCAGCACCTACAGACAGGGCCTGAACACTGAAGCTTTCTTT
few,NA,TRBJ2-1,TRBV24-1,11,CATRSAGEQFF,TGTGCCACCAGGTCCGCGGGGGAGCAGTTCTTC
many,TRBD2,TRBJ2-7,TRBV27,16,CASSSRLAGTTYEQYF,TGTGCCAGCAGTTCCCGACTAGCGGGTACAACCTACGAGCAGTACTTC
many,TRBD2,TRBJ2-1,TRBV3-1,14,CASSHGLAGREQFF,TGTGCCAGCAGCCACGGACTAGCGGGACGCGAGCAGTTCTTC
many,NA,TRBJ1-1,TRBV28,15,CASSLRGLMNTEAFF,TGTGCCAGCAGTTTGAGGGGACTAATGAACACTGAAGCTTTCTTT
NA,TRBD1,TRBJ2-1,TRBV27,15,CASSPSQGAFIRQFF,TGTGCCAGCAGCCCTTCACAGGGGGCGTTTATCCGACAGTTCTTC
few,NA,TRBJ1-1,TRBV6-1,14,CASLIGESDTEAFF,TGTGCCAGCCTCATAGGAGAGAGTGACACTGAAGCTTTCTTT
NA,TRBD1,TRBJ2-7,TRBV4-1,14,CASSQVGAGGEQYF,TGCGCCAGCAGCCAAGTAGGGGCAGGGGGCGAGCAGTACTTC
many,TRBD1,TRBJ2-7,TRBV14,15,CASRGTGQVTYEQYF,TGTGCCAGCAGGGGGACAGGGCAAGTTACCTACGAGCAGTACTTC
few,TRBD2,TRBJ2-2,TRBV19,14,CASRDWREEGELFF,TGTGCCAGTAGGGACTGGCGGGAGGAAGGGGAGCTGTTTTTT
NA,NA,TRBJ1-4,TRBV19,11,CASSIRQQLFF,TGTGCCAGTAGTATCCGCCAGCAACTGTTTTTT
NA,NA,TRBJ2-2,TRBV4-2,16,CASSPDYPSNTGELFF,TGTGCCAGCAGCCCGGACTACCCGTCGAACACCGGGGAGCTGTTTTTT
many,NA,TRBJ2-1,TRBV6-1,15,CASRNDRLSYNEQFF,TGTGCCAGCAGGAACGACAGGTTATCCTACAATGAGCAGTTCTTC
many,NA,TRBJ2-3,TRBV27,16,CASSFGRERFTDTQYF,TGTGCCAGCAGTTTTGGCAGGGAAAGATTCACAGATACGCAGTATTTT
many,TRBD2,TRBJ2-3,TRBV11-2,15,CASSVGLGNTDTQYF,TGTGCCAGCAGCGTGGGACTAGGAAACACAGATACGCAGTATTTT
NA,TRBD1,TRBJ1-3,TRBV2,14,CASSGDRAGNTIYF,TGTGCCAGCAGTGGGGACAGGGCTGGAAACACCATATATTTT
NA,NA,TRBJ2-1,TRBV29-1,11,CSGQFSYEQFF,TGCAGCGGACAGTTCTCCTACGAGCAGTTCTTC
NA,NA,TRBJ1-1,TRBV19,14,CASSIVEGATEAFF,TGTGCCAGTAGTATAGTTGAGGGTGCCACTGAAGCTTTCTTT
many,NA,TRBJ1-1,TRBV7-8,14,CASSPSYLNTEAFF,TGTGCCAGCAGCCCAAGTTATCTGAACACTGAAGCTTTCTTT
many,NA,TRBJ2-7,TRBV6-2/TRBV6-3,13,CASQRQDAYEQYF,TGTGCCAGCCAAAGGCAGGACGCCTACGAGCAGTACTTC
many,NA,TRBJ1-1,TRBV6-5,14,CASSYPGMNTEAFF,TGTGCCAGCAGTTACCCAGGGATGAACACTGAAGCTTTCTTT
many,TRBD1,TRBJ1-2,TRBV11-2,17,CASSPRDRGRWSYGYTF,TGTGCCAGCAGCCCCCGGGACAGGGGCCGGTGGAGCTATGGCTACACCTTC
few,TRBD2,TRBJ2-1,TRBV4-2,18,CASSQDNARLAAYSEQFF,TGTGCCAGCAGCCAAGACAATGCCCGACTAGCGGCCTACAGTGAGCAGTTCTTC
few,TRBD1,TRBJ2-3,TRBV7-9,15,CASSSGQAGTDTQYF,TGTGCCAGCAGCTCCGGACAGGCAGGCACAGATACGCAGTATTTT
NA,TRBD2,TRBJ2-6,TRBV28,18,CASSSHWDYLSGANVLTF,TGTGCCAGCAGTAGCCATTGGGACTACCTCTCTGGGGCCAACGTCCTGACTTTC
few,NA,TRBJ2-1,TRBV29-1,14,CSVAPASSYNEQFF,TGCAGCGTTGCCCCCGCCAGCTCCTACAATGAGCAGTTCTTC
many,NA,TRBJ1-2,TRBV11-3,14,CASSLDGTKGSYTF,TGTGCCAGCAGCTTAGACGGGACCAAGGGGAGCTACACCTTC
NA,TRBD1,TRBJ1-2,TRBV10-3,18,CAISERDRADRVNYGYTF,TGTGCCATCAGTGAGCGGGACAGGGCGGATCGTGTAAACTATGGCTACACCTTC
many,NA,TRBJ2-7,TRBV5-1,14,CASSFSVFSYEQYF,TGCGCCAGCAGCTTTAGCGTCTTCTCCTACGAGCAGTACTTC
few,NA,TRBJ1-2,TRBV12-3/TRBV12-4,14,CASSSGMGNYGYTF,TGTGCCAGCAGTTCAGGGATGGGAAACTATGGCTACACCTTC
many,TRBD2,TRBJ2-1,TRBV7-2,16,CASSLAGTSGINEQFF,TGTGCCAGCAGCTTAGCCGGGACTAGCGGGATCAATGAGCAGTTCTTC
NA,NA,TRBJ2-4,TRBV7-3,15,CASSLDFGGGNIQYF,TGTGCCAGCAGCTTAGATTTCGGAGGGGGAAACATTCAGTACTTC
NA,TRBD2,TRBJ2-2,TRBV7-9,13,CASGSGSSGELFF,TGTGCCAGCGGCAGCGGGAGTAGCGGGGAGCTGTTTTTT
many,NA,TRBJ2-1,TRBV9,14,CASSVATGGNEQFF,TGTGCCAGCAGCGTAGCTACCGGGGGCAATGAGCAGTTCTTC
few,NA,TRBJ1-6,TRBV18,13,CASSPPGASPLHF,TGTGCCAGCTCACCCCCAGGGGCCTCACCCCTCCACTTT
many,TRBD1,TRBJ2-1,TRBV7-9,17,CASSLRIGDRGGNEQFF,TGTGCCAGCAGCTTAAGAATAGGGGACAGGGGTGGCAATGAGCAGTTCTTC
once,NA,TRBJ2-1,TRBV19,16,CASSIGGRVSGNEQFF,TGTGCCAGTAGTATAGGGGGGAGAGTGTCCGGCAATGAGCAGTTCTTC
NA,NA,TRBJ1-2,TRBV4-1,17,CASSQRSGPLLSYGYTF,TGCGCCAGCAGCCAACGTTCGGGACCGCTTCTATCCTATGGCTACACCTTC
many,NA,TRBJ2-7,TRBV7-9,17,CASSLTPDTTNSYEQYF,TGTGCCAGCAGCTTAACGCCCGACACGACGAACTCCTACGAGCAGTACTTC
many,NA,TRBJ1-4,TRBV5-1,15,CASSLALTTNEKLFF,TGCGCCAGCAGCTTGGCGCTCACAACTAATGAAAAACTGTTTTTT
once,TRBD2,TRBJ2-2,TRBV7-2,19,CASTLGLAGAPLNTGELFF,TGTGCCAGCACCCTGGGACTAGCGGGAGCCCCCTTGAACACCGGGGAGCTGTTTTTT
many,TRBD1,TRBJ2-3,TRBV11-3,18,CASSLGDRGRPGTDTQYF,TGTGCCAGCAGCTTAGGTGACAGGGGTCGCCCGGGCACAGATACGCAGTATTTT
many,TRBD2,TRBJ2-3,TRBV7-2,18,CASSFSPGRARGTDTQYF,TGTGCCAGCAGCTTCTCTCCCGGGAGGGCGCGGGGCACAGATACGCAGTATTTT